A selection of T cell receptor beta chains follows, all from one sample in a study of OX40 agonist ivuxolimab in advanced cancers. Sequencing used immunoSEQ multiplex PCR; TCRdb keeps in-frame clones, though not all of them. The table has over 95,000 clones, around nine tenths seen once; the top ten hold roughly 0.79%. Sample: CD4+ or CD8+ T cells sorted from blood, taken in a trial of the OX40 agonist ivuxolimab. These receptors were obtained from an adult with an advanced solid tumor such as melanoma, head and neck, liver or kidney cancer. Both conserved end residues are part of each CDR3. A D gene is named only where the DNA matches it firmly. Clone size is stated in some rows and not others, as once, few, many or a class when expanded.

v_call: TRBV29-1
j_call: TRBJ2-7
d_call: NA
clone_size: NA
cdr3_nt: TGCAGCGTTGTGATGAGTACCTACGAGCAGTACTTC
cdr3_aa: CSVVMSTYEQYF

v_call: TRBV19
j_call: TRBJ1-1
d_call: NA
clone_size: NA
cdr3_nt: TGTGCCAGTGGGGTCCAGATTTCCACTGAAGCTTTCTTT
cdr3_aa: CASGVQISTEAFF

v_call: TRBV7-6
j_call: TRBJ1-5
d_call: NA
clone_size: NA
cdr3_nt: TGTGCCAGCAGCTTAAACAGCAATCAGCCCCAGCATTTT
cdr3_aa: CASSLNSNQPQHF

v_call: TRBV5-1
j_call: TRBJ2-3
d_call: NA
clone_size: NA
cdr3_nt: TGCGCCAGTGCGCTCTCGGGTATTCGGGGCACAGATACGCAGTATTTT
cdr3_aa: CASALSGIRGTDTQYF

v_call: TRBV11-2
j_call: TRBJ2-3
d_call: NA
clone_size: NA
cdr3_nt: TGTGCCAGCAGCTTCCGTAGACAGAATACGCAGTATTTT
cdr3_aa: CASSFRRQNTQYF

v_call: TRBV5-1
j_call: TRBJ2-3
d_call: NA
clone_size: NA
cdr3_nt: TGCGCCAGCAGCTTACTTCGCATCCACACAGATACGCAGTATTTT
cdr3_aa: CASSLLRIHTDTQYF

v_call: TRBV5-4
j_call: TRBJ2-3
d_call: TRBD1
clone_size: NA
cdr3_nt: TGTGCCAGCAGCCGGGACAGGGGCACAGATACGCAGTATTTT
cdr3_aa: CASSRDRGTDTQYF

v_call: TRBV19
j_call: TRBJ1-1
d_call: NA
clone_size: NA
cdr3_nt: TGTGCCAGTAGCGCACGTAGCACTGAAGCTTTCTTT
cdr3_aa: CASSARSTEAFF

v_call: TRBV6-1
j_call: TRBJ1-1
d_call: TRBD1
clone_size: once
cdr3_nt: TGTGCCAGCAGGGGACAGAATATGAACACTGAAGCTTTCTTT
cdr3_aa: CASRGQNMNTEAFF

v_call: TRBV5-1
j_call: TRBJ1-4
d_call: NA
clone_size: once
cdr3_nt: TGCGCCAGCAGCTTGGCCCCACAGGGTGAGAATGAAAAACTGTTTTTT
cdr3_aa: CASSLAPQGENEKLFF

v_call: TRBV19
j_call: TRBJ2-7
d_call: NA
clone_size: few
cdr3_nt: TGTGCCAGTAGTAAGAAGGGACGGAGCTCCTACGAGCAGTACTTC
cdr3_aa: CASSKKGRSSYEQYF

v_call: TRBV29-1
j_call: TRBJ2-1
d_call: NA
clone_size: NA
cdr3_nt: TGCAGCGTCGAAGGTATGTCTGTTTCCTACAATGAGCAGTTCTTC
cdr3_aa: CSVEGMSVSYNEQFF

v_call: TRBV30
j_call: TRBJ2-4
d_call: TRBD1
clone_size: NA
cdr3_nt: TGTGCCTGGGAAAGGGACAGGGCGAGGATTCAGTACTTC
cdr3_aa: CAWERDRARIQYF

v_call: TRBV30
j_call: TRBJ2-5
d_call: TRBD2
clone_size: once
cdr3_nt: TGTGCCTGGAGCCAGAGCGGGGGCGCACCCCAGTACTTC
cdr3_aa: CAWSQSGGAPQYF

v_call: TRBV6-8
j_call: TRBJ2-3
d_call: NA
clone_size: NA
cdr3_nt: TGTGCCAGCGGAGGGGGGAGCACAGATACGCAGTATTTT
cdr3_aa: CASGGGSTDTQYF

v_call: TRBV7-2
j_call: TRBJ1-1
d_call: NA
clone_size: NA
cdr3_nt: TGTGCCAGCAGCTTTCAAGGGGGTGGTGAAGCTTTCTTT
cdr3_aa: CASSFQGGGEAFF

v_call: TRBV28
j_call: TRBJ1-5
d_call: NA
clone_size: NA
cdr3_nt: TGTGCCAGCAGTTCCCCGACCCGAGGTAATCAGCCCCAGCATTTT
cdr3_aa: CASSSPTRGNQPQHF

v_call: TRBV11-2
j_call: TRBJ2-5
d_call: NA
clone_size: NA
cdr3_nt: TGTGCCAGCAGCTTAGCGACACTCCAAGAGACCCAGTACTTC
cdr3_aa: CASSLATLQETQYF

v_call: TRBV7-2
j_call: TRBJ1-2
d_call: NA
clone_size: NA
cdr3_nt: TGTGCCAGCAGCTTAATCCTTGAGAACTATGGCTACACCTTC
cdr3_aa: CASSLILENYGYTF

v_call: TRBV7-9
j_call: TRBJ1-3
d_call: NA
clone_size: NA
cdr3_nt: TGTGCCAGCAGCTTGGAAGGGGCTTACTCTGGAAACACCATATATTTT
cdr3_aa: CASSLEGAYSGNTIYF

v_call: TRBV4-1
j_call: TRBJ2-3
d_call: TRBD2
clone_size: once
cdr3_nt: TGCGCCAGCAGCCCGACCCGACTAGCGGGGGGCCCCGCTCCAGATACGCAGTATTTT
cdr3_aa: CASSPTRLAGGPAPDTQYF

v_call: TRBV15
j_call: TRBJ2-1
d_call: NA
clone_size: NA
cdr3_nt: TGTGCCACCAGCAGAGATCAAGGCCGGAATGAGCAGTTCTTC
cdr3_aa: CATSRDQGRNEQFF

v_call: TRBV5-4
j_call: TRBJ2-5
d_call: TRBD2
clone_size: NA
cdr3_nt: TGTGCCAGCAGACCCATAGCGGGGGGGCAAGAGACCCAGTACTTC
cdr3_aa: CASRPIAGGQETQYF

v_call: TRBV5-4
j_call: TRBJ2-3
d_call: NA
clone_size: NA
cdr3_nt: TGTGCCAGCAGCCTCTGGAGTGATACGCAGTATTTT
cdr3_aa: CASSLWSDTQYF

v_call: TRBV6-5
j_call: TRBJ2-1
d_call: TRBD2
clone_size: NA
cdr3_nt: TGTGCCAGCAGTTATGAGACTAGCGGGAGCCCCAATGAGCAGTTCTTC
cdr3_aa: CASSYETSGSPNEQFF

v_call: TRBV5-1
j_call: TRBJ2-5
d_call: NA
clone_size: NA
cdr3_nt: TGCGCCAGCAGCCGGGGGACTCAAGAGACCCAGTACTTC
cdr3_aa: CASSRGTQETQYF

v_call: TRBV2
j_call: TRBJ2-3
d_call: TRBD2
clone_size: NA
cdr3_nt: TGTGCCAGCAGGCGCGGCGGGGGAGGCACAGATACGCAGTATTTT
cdr3_aa: CASRRGGGGTDTQYF

v_call: TRBV19
j_call: TRBJ2-5
d_call: TRBD1
clone_size: once
cdr3_nt: TGTGCCAGTACCCGGACAGGGGAAGAGACCCAGTACTTC
cdr3_aa: CASTRTGEETQYF

v_call: TRBV27
j_call: TRBJ1-6
d_call: TRBD1
clone_size: NA
cdr3_nt: TGTGCCAGCAGTCTCACCTTACGGACAGGGGGCGATTCACCCCTCCACTTT
cdr3_aa: CASSLTLRTGGDSPLHF

v_call: TRBV23-1
j_call: TRBJ2-2
d_call: NA
clone_size: NA
cdr3_nt: TGCGCCAGCAGTCAATGCACCTTTAATCTGAACACCGGGGAGCTGTTTTTT
cdr3_aa: CASSQCTFNLNTGELFF

v_call: TRBV5-5
j_call: TRBJ2-7
d_call: TRBD2
clone_size: NA
cdr3_nt: TGTGCCAGCAGTACCGGGACTAGCGGCTCCTACGAGCAGTACTTC
cdr3_aa: CASSTGTSGSYEQYF

v_call: TRBV11-2
j_call: TRBJ2-1
d_call: NA
clone_size: NA
cdr3_nt: TGTGCCAGCAGCCCGGACGGCGTTCCGGGAAATGAGCAGTTCTTC
cdr3_aa: CASSPDGVPGNEQFF

v_call: TRBV14
j_call: TRBJ2-5
d_call: NA
clone_size: NA
cdr3_nt: TGTGCCAGCAGCCCCCAAATCCAAGAGACCCAGTACTTC
cdr3_aa: CASSPQIQETQYF

v_call: TRBV2
j_call: TRBJ2-5
d_call: NA
clone_size: NA
cdr3_nt: TGTGCCAGCAGTGAACAGATCCAAGAGACCCAGTACTTC
cdr3_aa: CASSEQIQETQYF

v_call: TRBV28
j_call: TRBJ2-7
d_call: TRBD2
clone_size: NA
cdr3_nt: TGTGCCAGCAGACGAGGACTAGCGGCCTACGAGCAGTACTTC
cdr3_aa: CASRRGLAAYEQYF

v_call: TRBV7-9
j_call: TRBJ1-3
d_call: TRBD1
clone_size: NA
cdr3_nt: TGTGCCAGCAGCCCGGGACAGAGCCGCTCTGGAAACACCATATATTTT
cdr3_aa: CASSPGQSRSGNTIYF

v_call: TRBV6-6
j_call: TRBJ1-3
d_call: TRBD1
clone_size: NA
cdr3_nt: TGTGCCACCCAAAGGACAGGGGAGGTTGGAAACACCATATATTTT
cdr3_aa: CATQRTGEVGNTIYF

v_call: TRBV6-6
j_call: TRBJ2-7
d_call: NA
clone_size: NA
cdr3_nt: TGTGCCAGCAGTTACAGGGGCGAGCAGTACTTC
cdr3_aa: CASSYRGEQYF

v_call: TRBV7-2
j_call: TRBJ1-3
d_call: NA
clone_size: NA
cdr3_nt: TGTGCCAGCAGCTTAGCGGGCTCGAACACCATATATTTT
cdr3_aa: CASSLAGSNTIYF

v_call: TRBV30
j_call: TRBJ1-2
d_call: NA
clone_size: NA
cdr3_nt: TGTGCCTGGAGTTTCGCAGGGGTCGACTATGGCTACACCTTC
cdr3_aa: CAWSFAGVDYGYTF

v_call: TRBV4-2
j_call: TRBJ2-1
d_call: TRBD2
clone_size: once
cdr3_nt: TGTGCCAGCAGCCAGAGCAGCGGGGGGGTTTACAATGAGCAGTTCTTC
cdr3_aa: CASSQSSGGVYNEQFF

v_call: TRBV4-3
j_call: TRBJ2-7
d_call: NA
clone_size: NA
cdr3_nt: TGCGCCAGCAGCCAAGATCTTCCAGCTAACTACGAGCAGTACTTC
cdr3_aa: CASSQDLPANYEQYF

v_call: TRBV28
j_call: TRBJ1-6
d_call: NA
clone_size: few
cdr3_nt: TGTGCCAGCAGTTTATGGGCGGGGAAAAATTCACCCCTCCACTTT
cdr3_aa: CASSLWAGKNSPLHF

v_call: TRBV7-9
j_call: TRBJ1-3
d_call: NA
clone_size: NA
cdr3_nt: TGTGCCAGCAGCTTAGAACCTGGAAACACCATATATTTT
cdr3_aa: CASSLEPGNTIYF

v_call: TRBV30
j_call: TRBJ1-2
d_call: NA
clone_size: once
cdr3_nt: TGTGCCTGGAGTGTACTAACTAACTATGGCTACACCTTC
cdr3_aa: CAWSVLTNYGYTF

v_call: TRBV2
j_call: TRBJ1-2
d_call: NA
clone_size: NA
cdr3_nt: TGTGCCAGCAGTGAAAGAGGACAGCAATCCGTTTATGGCTACACCTTC
cdr3_aa: CASSERGQQSVYGYTF

v_call: TRBV11-2
j_call: TRBJ2-7
d_call: TRBD1
clone_size: NA
cdr3_nt: TGTGCCAGCAGCCACCCGACAGGGAACGAGCAGTACTTC
cdr3_aa: CASSHPTGNEQYF

v_call: TRBV25-1
j_call: TRBJ2-1
d_call: NA
clone_size: NA
cdr3_nt: TGTGCCAGCAGTGGTTTTGGCCGGGGCCTTAGCTCCTACAATGAGCAGTTCTTC
cdr3_aa: CASSGFGRGLSSYNEQFF

v_call: TRBV9
j_call: TRBJ2-5
d_call: NA
clone_size: NA
cdr3_nt: TGTGCCAGCAGCACCTACGGGGAGCGAGAGACCCAGTACTTC
cdr3_aa: CASSTYGERETQYF

v_call: TRBV7-2
j_call: TRBJ1-2
d_call: NA
clone_size: NA
cdr3_nt: TGTGCCAGCAGCTTAGCGTTTGGAGGGGATGGCTACACCTTC
cdr3_aa: CASSLAFGGDGYTF

v_call: TRBV30
j_call: TRBJ2-2
d_call: NA
clone_size: NA
cdr3_nt: TGTGCCTGGCGGGGAGCCGGGGAGCTGTTTTTT
cdr3_aa: CAWRGAGELFF

v_call: TRBV6-4
j_call: TRBJ1-1
d_call: NA
clone_size: NA
cdr3_nt: TGTGCCAGCAGTGACTCGGGGTTAAACACTGAAGCTTTCTTT
cdr3_aa: CASSDSGLNTEAFF

v_call: TRBV7-7
j_call: TRBJ2-1
d_call: NA
clone_size: NA
cdr3_nt: TGTGCCAGCAGCGGGGCGGTAGCCGCCTACAATGAGCAGTTCTTC
cdr3_aa: CASSGAVAAYNEQFF

v_call: TRBV29-1
j_call: TRBJ1-5
d_call: NA
clone_size: NA
cdr3_nt: TGCAGCGTTGGGCCCGGGACGGGCAATCAGCCCCAGCATTTT
cdr3_aa: CSVGPGTGNQPQHF

v_call: TRBV11-3
j_call: TRBJ2-2
d_call: NA
clone_size: NA
cdr3_nt: TGTGCCAGCAGCTTGGAGGGGGCGAACACCGGGGAGCTGTTTTTT
cdr3_aa: CASSLEGANTGELFF